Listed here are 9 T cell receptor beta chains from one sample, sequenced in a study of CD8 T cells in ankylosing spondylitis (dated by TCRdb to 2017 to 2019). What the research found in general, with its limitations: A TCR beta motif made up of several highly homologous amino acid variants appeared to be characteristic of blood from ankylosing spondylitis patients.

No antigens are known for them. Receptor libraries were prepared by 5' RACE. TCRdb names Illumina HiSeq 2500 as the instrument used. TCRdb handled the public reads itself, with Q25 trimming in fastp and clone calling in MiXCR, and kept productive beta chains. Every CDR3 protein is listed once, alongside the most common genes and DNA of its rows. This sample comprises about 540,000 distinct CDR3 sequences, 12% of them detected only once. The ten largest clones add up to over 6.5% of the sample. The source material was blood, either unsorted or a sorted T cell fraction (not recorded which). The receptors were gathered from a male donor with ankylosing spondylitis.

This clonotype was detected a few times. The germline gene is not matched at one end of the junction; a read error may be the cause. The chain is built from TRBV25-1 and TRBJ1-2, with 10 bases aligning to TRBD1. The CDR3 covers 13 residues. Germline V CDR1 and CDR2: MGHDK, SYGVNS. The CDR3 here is CASSETTGGSSFF. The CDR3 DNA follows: TGTGCCAGCAGTGAAACGACAGGGGGCTCCTCCTTCTTC.

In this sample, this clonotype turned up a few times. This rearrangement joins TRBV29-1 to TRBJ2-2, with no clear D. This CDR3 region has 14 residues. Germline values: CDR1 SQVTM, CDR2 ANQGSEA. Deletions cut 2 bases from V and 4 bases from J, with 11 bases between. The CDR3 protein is CSVESPGSTGELFF. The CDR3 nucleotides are TGCAGCGTTGAATCCCCAGGCTCCACCGGGGAGCTGTTTTTT.

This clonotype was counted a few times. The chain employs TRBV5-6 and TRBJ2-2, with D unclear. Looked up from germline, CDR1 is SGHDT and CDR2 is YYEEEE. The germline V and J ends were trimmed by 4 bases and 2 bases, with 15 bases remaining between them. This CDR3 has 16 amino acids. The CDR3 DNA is TGTGCCAGCAGCCTTGGCCGGCCCGTAAACACCGGGGAGCTGTTTTTT. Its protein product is CASSLGRPVNTGELFF. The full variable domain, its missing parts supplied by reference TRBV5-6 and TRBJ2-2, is DAGVTQSPTHLIKTRGQQVTLRCSPKSGHDTVSWYQQALGQGPQFIFQYYEEEERQRGNFPDRFSGHQFPNYSSELNVNALLLGDSALYLCASSLGRPVNTGELFFGEGSRLTVL.

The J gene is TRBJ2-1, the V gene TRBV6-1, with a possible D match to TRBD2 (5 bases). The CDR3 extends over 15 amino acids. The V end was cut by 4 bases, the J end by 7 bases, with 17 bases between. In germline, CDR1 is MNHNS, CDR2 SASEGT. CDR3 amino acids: CASSVTRASGNEQFF. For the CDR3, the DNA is TGTGCCAGCAGTGTGACACGGGCTTCGGGGAATGAGCAGTTCTTC.

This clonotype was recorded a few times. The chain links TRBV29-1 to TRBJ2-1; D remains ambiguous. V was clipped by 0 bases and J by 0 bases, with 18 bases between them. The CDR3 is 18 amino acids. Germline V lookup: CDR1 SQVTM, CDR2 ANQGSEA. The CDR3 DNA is TGCAGCGTTGAAGATCGGGTCTCGGGCCGAAGCTCCTACAATGAGCAGTTCTTC. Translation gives CSVEDRVSGRSSYNEQFF.

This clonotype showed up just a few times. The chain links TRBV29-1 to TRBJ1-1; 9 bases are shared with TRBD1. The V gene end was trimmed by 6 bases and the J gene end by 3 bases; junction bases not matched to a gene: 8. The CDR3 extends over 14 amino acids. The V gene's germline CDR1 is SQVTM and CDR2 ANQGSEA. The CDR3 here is CSVRGTGLDTEAFF. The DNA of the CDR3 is TGCAGCGTGAGGGGGACAGGGTTGGACACTGAAGCTTTCTTT.

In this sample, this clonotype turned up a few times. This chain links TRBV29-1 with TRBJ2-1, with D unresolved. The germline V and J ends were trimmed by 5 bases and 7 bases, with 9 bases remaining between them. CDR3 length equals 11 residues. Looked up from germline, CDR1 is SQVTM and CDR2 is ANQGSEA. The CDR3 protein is CSVFGDNEQFF. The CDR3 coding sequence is TGCAGCGTTTTCGGAGATAATGAGCAGTTCTTC.

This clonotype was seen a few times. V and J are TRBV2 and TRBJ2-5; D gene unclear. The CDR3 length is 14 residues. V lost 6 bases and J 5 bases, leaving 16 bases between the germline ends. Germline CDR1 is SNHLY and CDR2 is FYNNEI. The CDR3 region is CASRPTALRETQYF. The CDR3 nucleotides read TGTGCCAGCAGACCGACGGCCCTGAGGGAGACCCAGTACTTC.

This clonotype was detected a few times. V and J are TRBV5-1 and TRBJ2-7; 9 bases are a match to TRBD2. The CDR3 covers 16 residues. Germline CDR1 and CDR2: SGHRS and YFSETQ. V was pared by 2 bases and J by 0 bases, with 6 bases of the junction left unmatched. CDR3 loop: CASSLGLAGSSYEQYV. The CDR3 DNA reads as TGCGCCAGCAGCTTAGGGCTAGCGGGGAGCTCCTACGAGCAGTACGTC.